Shown below are 25 T cell receptor beta chains from a single sample sequenced in a study of blood T cell repertoires in COVID-19. Repertoires were generated with immunoSEQ multiplex PCR, while TCRdb's copy carries only in-frame clones and drops some. The top ten clones hold about 9.4% of a sample with about 310,000 clones, 89% of them seen once. The source material was PBMCs or T cells enriched from blood (not recorded which). The receptors were gathered from a woman aged 25 to 39 who had recovered from COVID-19.

V is TRBV7-2 and J is TRBJ2-7, with 9 bases identical to TRBD2. The CDR3 loop spans 19 amino acids. From germline, CDR1 is SGHTA and CDR2 FQGNSA. J gave up 1 base and V 0 bases, and 13 bases lay outside the gene matches. The CDR3 bases are TGTGCCAGCAGCTTAGCGGGTAGCGGGAGTCGATCGAGGTCCTACGAGCAGTACTTC. Translated: CASSLAGSGSRSRSYEQYF.

The genes are TRBV10-1 and TRBJ2-1, with 11 bases fitting TRBD2. This CDR3 contains 15 residues. V was clipped by 2 bases and J by 8 bases; unmatched bases: 5. In germline, CDR1 is WNHNN, CDR2 SYGVQD (reference sequence). CDR3 protein: CASSETSGSRDEQFF. As DNA, the CDR3 is TGCGCCAGCAGTGAGACTAGCGGGAGTAGGGATGAGCAGTTCTTC.

This sequence joins TRBV5-8 and TRBJ2-5, with no clear D. Per germline, CDR1 SGHTS and CDR2 YDEGEE. V was trimmed by 0 bases and J by 4 bases, leaving 13 bases between them. The CDR3 spans 15 residues. CDR3 in DNA: TGTGCCAGCAGCTTGGGGTACAATATTCCAGAGACCCAGTACTTC. Translated, it gives CASSLGYNIPETQYF.

Worth noting for this clone: The DNA is left out, because the CDR3 cannot be placed on it with certainty; the CDR3 is given as TCRdb lists it. The chain combines TRBV27 with TRBJ2-5; the D segment call TRBD2 is taken from the table without a DNA check. CDR1 and CDR2 from the germline V gene are MNHEY and SMNVEV (reference sequence). The CDR3 length equals 19 residues, ends included. CDR3 region: CASSRIFEGVASGRETQYF.

The chain links TRBV24-1 to TRBJ1-6; perhaps TRBD1 as D (6 bases). The V gene lost 12 bases and the J gene lost 1 base, with 18 bases spanning the gap. The CDR3 covers 16 residues. Germline-derived CDR1 and CDR2 are KGHDR and SFDVKD. CDR3: CAPPLGGQSYNSPLHF. The CDR3 nucleotides are TGTGCCCCACCTTTGGGGGGGCAATCCTATAATTCACCCCTCCACTTT.

CDR3 residues: CASSSSTSGRVADTQYF. In DNA form, the CDR3 reads TGTGCCAGCAGTTCCTCCACTAGCGGGAGGGTTGCAGATACGCAGTATTTT. V usage is TRBV27 and J usage is TRBJ2-3; 13 bases are shared with TRBD2. V trimming: 4 bases; J trimming: 4 bases; junction bases outside the gene matches: 8. Germline V CDR1 and CDR2: MNHEY, SMNVEV (reference sequence). The CDR3 is 17 amino acids.

The gene calls are TRBV2 and TRBJ2-7; D may be TRBD2 (5 bases). The V and J ends lost 4 bases and 5 bases respectively, with 12 bases between them. From germline, CDR1 is SNHLY and CDR2 FYNNEI. This CDR3 is built from 13 residues. The CDR3 DNA reads TGTGCCAGCAGTGTGGAGGTAGACGACGAGCAGTACTTC. Translated, it gives CASSVEVDDEQYF.

This rearrangement joins TRBV5-4 to TRBJ2-3, with D tentatively TRBD1 (5 bases). In germline, CDR1 is SGHNT, CDR2 YYREEE (reference sequence). The CDR3 extends over 15 amino acids. V was pared by 4 bases and J by 0 bases, with 12 bases between. CDR3 protein: CASSEIGASTDTQYF. In DNA, the CDR3 is TGTGCCAGCAGCGAGATAGGGGCAAGCACAGATACGCAGTATTTT.

The gene calls are TRBV7-9 and TRBJ2-2; D ambiguous. Germline V CDR1 and CDR2: SEHNR, FQNEAQ (reference sequence). This CDR3 spans 11 amino acids. The ends were cut back, 10 bases at V and 7 bases at J, with 10 bases in the middle. The CDR3, as DNA: TGTGCCATCCGGGTCGACGGGGAGCTGTTTTTT. This translates into CAIRVDGELFF.

This chain joins TRBV28 and TRBJ1-1; TRBD1 is a possible D gene (5 bases). The germline gives CDR1 MDHEN, CDR2 SYDVKM. This CDR3 has 15 residues. Trimming left V 5 bases short and J 3 bases short, with 16 bases between. The CDR3 nucleotides read TGTGCCAGCAGTACACTCAGGGTGAGCGACACTGAAGCTTTCTTT. The encoded protein is CASSTLRVSDTEAFF.

The chain combines TRBV2 with TRBJ2-5, with TRBD2 as a possible D gene (6 bases). Germline loops: CDR1 SNHLY, CDR2 FYNNEI. V lost 0 bases to trimming and J lost 5 bases, with 10 bases between them. The CDR3 totals 14 residues. As DNA, the CDR3 is TGTGCCAGCAGTGAAGCTTTCGGAGGGGAGACCCAGTACTTC. Its protein is CASSEAFGGETQYF.

The chain uses TRBV4-3 and TRBJ1-1, with 8 positions matching TRBD1. J gave up 1 base and V 1 base, and 5 bases lay outside the gene matches. The CDR3 consists of 16 residues. Per the germline V gene, CDR1 is LGHNA and CDR2 is YSLEER. CDR3 in DNA: TGCGCCAGCAGCCAAGGACTGGGACAGGCGAACACTGAAGCTTTCTTT. Protein sequence: CASSQGLGQANTEAFF.

The J gene is TRBJ1-3, the V gene TRBV2, with 7 bases that match TRBD1. Germline V CDR1 and CDR2: SNHLY, FYNNEI. Trimming took 8 bases from V and 2 from J; bases not matched to a gene: 0. This CDR3 is 12 amino acids long. Here the CDR3 DNA reads TGTGCCAGCGGACAGGCTGGAAACACCATATATTTT. It codes for CASGQAGNTIYF.

The chain links TRBV5-1 to TRBJ1-1, with 8 bases identical to TRBD1. This CDR3 spans 16 amino acids. Trimming at V came to 4 bases and at J to 1 base, leaving 9 bases not matched to a gene. CDR1 and CDR2 (germline): SGHRS, YFSETQ. This CDR3 reads CASSATRQGPNTEAFF. As DNA, the CDR3 is TGCGCCAGCAGCGCAACCAGACAGGGGCCGAACACTGAAGCTTTCTTT.

This chain uses TRBV24-1 with TRBJ2-2, with 7 bases identical to TRBD1. V lost 1 base to trimming and J lost 4 bases; unmatched junction nucleotides: 2. This CDR3 comprises 15 residues. Germline CDR1 reads KGHDR; CDR2 reads SFDVKD. CDR3 coding DNA: TGTGCCACCAGTGATTTCGACAGGGCCACCGGGGAGCTGTTTTTT. This encodes CATSDFDRATGELFF.

The rearrangement uses TRBV30 and TRBJ2-2; 7 bases match TRBD1. Germline V CDR1 and CDR2: GTSNPN, SVGIG (reference sequence). The V gene end was trimmed by 2 bases and the J gene end by 6 bases; junction bases not matched to a gene: 6. The CDR3 sequence is 14 residues long. In DNA, the CDR3 is TGTGCCTGGAGTAGGGGGCGCCAGGCCGGGGAGCTGTTTTTT. This encodes CAWSRGRQAGELFF.

The V gene is TRBV9, the J gene TRBJ2-2; 8 nucleotides agree with TRBD2. The J segment lost 2 bases and the V segment lost 4 bases, leaving 7 bases of the junction unmatched. Germline values: CDR1 SGDLS, CDR2 YYNGEE. The CDR3 length is 16 residues. The CDR3 coding sequence is TGTGCCAGCAGCTCCCGACTAGCGATAAACACCGGGGAGCTGTTTTTT. It encodes CASSSRLAINTGELFF.

The rearrangement links TRBV4-1 to TRBJ2-1; TRBD2 matches 13 bases. The CDR3 sequence is 19 residues long. Germline V gene data show CDR1 as MGHRA and CDR2 as YSYEKL. The V gene end was trimmed by 3 bases and the J gene end by 0 bases; junction bases not matched to a gene: 8. The CDR3 DNA is TGCGCCAGCAGCCACCGGACTAGCGGGGGCAGCCTCTCCTACAATGAGCAGTTCTTC. Its translation: CASSHRTSGGSLSYNEQFF.

The chain recombines TRBV7-2 with TRBJ2-6; possibly TRBD2 for D (6 bases). CDR3 length: 17 residues. V lost 3 bases and J 0 bases, leaving 12 bases between the germline ends. Germline-derived CDR1 and CDR2 are SGHTA and FQGNSA. CDR3 nucleotide sequence: TGTGCCAGCAGCTTGTCGGGTAGCGGCTCTGGGGCCAACGTCCTGACTTTC. It translates to CASSLSGSGSGANVLTF. The full variable domain, rest sourced from reference TRBV7-2 and TRBJ2-6, is GAGVSQSPSNKVTEKGKDVELRCDPISGHTALYWYRQSLGQGLEFLIYFQGNSAPDKSGLPSDRFSAERTGGSVSTLTIQRTQQEDSAVYLCASSLSGSGSGANVLTFGAGSRLTVL.

This clone appeared once. The rearrangement links TRBV13 to TRBJ1-1; a weak D match, TRBD1 (6 bases). Trimming took off 0 bases at V and 1 base at J, with 6 bases between the two ends. Germline CDR1 PRHDT, CDR2 FYEKMQ (reference sequence). The CDR3 length is 14 residues. The CDR3 spells CASSLGRGNTEAFF. In DNA form, the CDR3 reads TGTGCCAGCAGCTTAGGCAGGGGGAACACTGAAGCTTTCTTT.

This chain uses TRBV20-1 with TRBJ2-4; 7 bases fit TRBD2. The trim removed 3 bases at V and 15 bases at J, leaving 17 bases unmatched. This CDR3 region has 14 residues. Germline values: CDR1 DFQATT, CDR2 SNEGSKA (reference sequence). In DNA form, the CDR3 reads TGCAGTGCTAGTAATCGTCGAGCGGGACGGGGCGGGTACTTC. This sequence encodes CSASNRRAGRGGYF.

The chain joins TRBV2 to TRBJ1-1; D is unclear. The V end lost 7 bases, the J end lost 5 bases, and 14 bases lay between the germline ends. The CDR3 totals 13 residues. Germline lookup yields CDR1 SNHLY and CDR2 FYNNEI. DNA of the CDR3: TGTGCCAGCACCGTGCTTGGAGGGACTGAAGCTTTCTTT. Translated: CASTVLGGTEAFF. Variable domain in full (rest from reference TRBV2 and TRBJ1-1): EPEVTQTPSHQVTQMGQEVILRCVPISNHLYFYWYRQILGQKVEFLVSFYNNEISEKSEIFDDQFSVERPDGSNFTLKIRSTKLEDSAMYFCASTVLGGTEAFFGQGTRLTVV.

V gene TRBV3-1 (or the pseudogene TRBV3-2) combines with J gene TRBJ1-3; possibly TRBD1 for D (5 bases). With 1 base removed from V and 0 bases from J, the gap between germline ends came to 10 bases. CDR3 length: 16 residues. Germline lookup yields CDR1 LGHDT and CDR2 YNNKEL (reference sequence). CDR3 protein: CASSQVQEFSGNTIYF. DNA of the CDR3: TGTGCCAGCAGCCAAGTACAGGAGTTCTCTGGAAACACCATATATTTT.

V gene TRBV6-2 or TRBV6-3 combines with J gene TRBJ2-7; no clear D gene. Trimming stripped 2 bases from V and 1 base from J, with 12 bases between. The CDR3 sequence is 15 residues long. Germline-derived CDR1 and CDR2 are MNHEY and SVGEGT. The CDR3 sequence is CASSYPPRDSYEQYF. CDR3 nucleotide sequence: TGTGCCAGCAGTTACCCCCCGCGAGATTCCTACGAGCAGTACTTC.

J is TRBJ1-1 and V is TRBV30; D gene ambiguous. From germline, CDR1 is GTSNPN and CDR2 SVGIG (reference sequence). The CDR3 spans 12 residues. V lost 2 bases and J lost 11, with 15 bases in between. The CDR3 DNA reads TGTGCCTGGAGTTTTCCCCCAGGTACTGCTTTCTTT. Translating it yields CAWSFPPGTAFF.